A single sample is the source of the 19 T cell receptor beta chains below, sequenced in a study of blood T cell repertoires in COVID-19. Generated by immunoSEQ multiplex PCR, the TCRdb table keeps only in-frame clones and is missing some. This table has under 150,000 clones, roughly 90% appearing once. What was sequenced was peripheral blood. These receptors all come from a man aged 45 to 65 with active or convalescent COVID-19.

The V call is TRBV28, the J call TRBJ2-1; the match to TRBD2 covers 7 bases. This CDR3 has 15 residues. V trimming: 3 bases; J trimming: 0 bases; junction bases outside the gene matches: 2. The germline V gene encodes CDR1 MDHEN and CDR2 SYDVKM. The CDR3 DNA follows: TGTGCCAGCAGTTTGGGAGGGATCTCCTACAATGAGCAGTTCTTC. Its translation: CASSLGGISYNEQFF.

This clone has only a few counts. The chain links TRBV6-5 to TRBJ1-2; 9 positions match TRBD1. CDR1 is MNHEY and CDR2 is SVGAGI in the germline V gene. V was pared by 2 bases and J by 7 bases, with 8 bases of the junction left unmatched. This CDR3 spans 15 amino acids. The CDR3 DNA sequence: TGTGCCAGCAGTTACATGGGACAGGGCCCTCTTGGCTACACCTTC. Translated: CASSYMGQGPLGYTF.

There are a few counts of this clone. V is TRBV5-1 and J is TRBJ2-7; maybe TRBD2 (5 bases). The CDR3 covers 15 residues. Germline-derived CDR1 and CDR2 are SGHRS and YFSETQ. Between the trimmed V and J ends, which lost 0 bases and 6 bases, there was a span of 16 bases. This chain's CDR3 is CASSLVEGARGEQYF. The CDR3 DNA sequence: TGCGCCAGCAGCTTGGTCGAGGGAGCACGGGGCGAGCAGTACTTC.

The V gene is TRBV4-2, the J gene TRBJ2-7; TRBD2 might be the D (7 bases). V was cut by 4 bases and J by 6 bases, with 25 bases left in between. The CDR3 contains 17 residues. In germline, CDR1 is LGHNA, CDR2 YNFKEQ. The CDR3 loop is CASSPASTGRIRGEQYF. The CDR3 coding sequence is TGTGCCAGCAGCCCAGCCTCTACCGGGAGGATCAGGGGCGAGCAGTACTTC.

The chain couples TRBV5-6 to TRBJ2-1, with TRBD2 matching 8 bases. The CDR3 covers 16 residues. The J segment lost 4 bases and the V segment lost 4 bases, leaving 10 bases of the junction unmatched. Germline CDR1 reads SGHDT; CDR2 reads YYEEEE. Here the CDR3 reads CASSTPRERGYNEQFF. The DNA for the CDR3 is TGTGCCAGCAGCACACCTCGGGAGCGGGGGTACAATGAGCAGTTCTTC.

The rearrangement links TRBV21-1 to TRBJ1-2; TRBD1, as called in the table, went unchecked against the DNA. TRBV21-1 is tagged as a pseudogene. This CDR3 region has 15 residues. Here the CDR3 DNA reads TGTGCCAGCAGCATAGGGACAGGGGGCAACTATGGCTACACCTTC. Translation gives CASSIGTGGNYGYTF.

V is TRBV10-1 and J is TRBJ2-2; weak D call: TRBD1 (6 bases). Germline V gene sequence: CDR1 WNHNN, CDR2 SYGVQD (reference sequence). The V gene lost 4 bases and the J gene lost 1 base, with 13 bases spanning the gap. There are 16 residues in the CDR3. The CDR3 nucleotides are TGCGCCAGCAGTGGTCCGGGACAAGAGAACACCGGGGAGCTGTTTTTT. This encodes CASSGPGQENTGELFF.

V is TRBV18 and J is TRBJ1-4, with TRBD1 matching over 8 bases. The CDR3 runs 14 residues. Germline CDR1 and CDR2: KGHSH and LQKENI. With 1 base clipped from V and 8 bases from J, the junction kept 3 bases outside the gene matches. The CDR3 region has the DNA TGTGCCAGCTCACCACGGCAGGGGGCAGAAAAACTGTTTTTT. It is translated as CASSPRQGAEKLFF.

The CDR3 nucleotides are TGTGCCAGCGGCCTTGGTGGCAGGCTGCTTTCGATGAATGAAAAACTGTTTTTT. Translated, it gives CASGLGGRLLSMNEKLFF. This rearrangement joins TRBV7-8 to TRBJ1-4; no firm D call. This CDR3 has 18 residues. CDR1 and CDR2 from the germline V gene are SGHVS and FQNEAQ. Trimming took off 8 bases at V and 5 bases at J, with 27 bases between the two ends.

The chain is built from TRBV6-5 and TRBJ1-6; TRBD1 might be the D (6 bases). Germline V gives CDR1 MNHEY, CDR2 SVGAGI. V was pared by 6 bases and J by 10 bases, with 10 bases between. The CDR3 covers 12 residues. The CDR3: CASRGQDSPLHF. DNA of the CDR3: TGTGCCAGCAGGGGACAAGACTCACCCCTCCACTTT.

The rearrangement joins TRBV2 to TRBJ1-1; 8 nucleotides line up with TRBD1. V lost 6 bases to trimming and J lost 7 bases; unmatched junction nucleotides: 4. Germline values: CDR1 SNHLY, CDR2 FYNNEI. This CDR3 has 12 residues. The CDR3 reads CASSYGTGEAFF. As DNA, the CDR3 is TGTGCCAGCAGCTACGGGACAGGTGAAGCTTTCTTT.

The CDR3 here is CASTGQQNTEAFF. CDR3 sequence (DNA): TGTGCCAGCACCGGACAACAGAACACTGAAGCTTTCTTT. The chain is built from TRBV2 and TRBJ1-1; TRBD1 might be the D (5 bases). CDR1 is SNHLY and CDR2 is FYNNEI in the germline V gene. Trimming stripped 7 bases from V and 1 base from J, with 10 bases between. The CDR3 totals 13 residues.

The chain employs TRBV6-4 and TRBJ1-1; TRBD1 agrees at 7 bases. Trimming took 1 base from V and 11 from J; bases not matched to a gene: 4. Germline V gene sequence: CDR1 MRHNA, CDR2 SNTAGT. CDR3 size: 12 residues. Here the CDR3 DNA reads TGTGCCAGCAGTGACTGGGACAGCGGGGCTTTCTTT. This codes for CASSDWDSGAFF.

Only one count was recorded for this clone. The chain combines TRBV27 with TRBJ2-7; 8 nucleotides match TRBD2. Per the germline V gene, CDR1 is MNHEY and CDR2 is SMNVEV (reference sequence). CDR3 length equals 15 residues. The ends lost 2 bases at V and 0 bases at J; junction bases unmatched: 3. CDR3 loop: CASSLRREASYEQYF. Here the CDR3 DNA reads TGTGCCAGCAGTTTACGGCGGGAGGCCTCCTACGAGCAGTACTTC.

The chain uses TRBV3-1 (or the pseudogene TRBV3-2) and TRBJ2-3; 7 nucleotides agree with TRBD2. Germline CDR1 and CDR2: LGHDT and YNNKEL (reference sequence). V lost 5 bases, J lost 4 bases, and 15 bases stayed unmatched. There are 17 residues in the CDR3. DNA of the CDR3: TGTGCCAGCAGCTTCAAAGTGACTAGCTTATTCTCAGATACGCAGTATTTT. Amino acids: CASSFKVTSLFSDTQYF.

V gene TRBV19 combines with J gene TRBJ2-2, with D possibly matching TRBD2 (6 bases). The germline gives CDR1 LNHDA, CDR2 SQIVND (reference sequence). This CDR3 spans 13 amino acids. V was clipped by 4 bases and J by 6 bases, with 9 bases between them. This CDR3 reads CASSSGKAGELFF. CDR3 coding DNA: TGTGCCAGTAGTAGCGGGAAGGCCGGGGAGCTGTTTTTT. Using reference TRBV19 and TRBJ2-2 for the parts outside the CDR3, the full variable domain is DGGITQSPKYLFRKEGQNVTLSCEQNLNHDAMYWYRQDPGQGLRLIYYSQIVNDFQKGDIAEGYSVSREKKESFPLTVTSAQKNPTAFYLCASSSGKAGELFFGEGSRLTVL.

The chain recombines TRBV19 with TRBJ1-5; TRBD1 might be the D (5 bases). Trimming took off 1 base at V and 4 bases at J, with 14 bases between the two ends. This CDR3 contains 16 residues. CDR1 and CDR2 from the germline V gene are LNHDA and SQIVND (reference sequence). CDR3 DNA: TGTGCCAGTAGTATAGCCGTACAGGTACTAAATCAGCCCCAGCATTTT. It encodes CASSIAVQVLNQPQHF.

The rearrangement links TRBV3-1 (or the pseudogene TRBV3-2) to TRBJ1-3; perhaps TRBD1 as D (5 bases). This CDR3 has 14 residues. Per germline, CDR1 LGHDT and CDR2 YNNKEL (reference sequence). Trimming removed 3 bases from V and 1 base from J, with 7 bases in between. The chain's CDR3 is CASSHTGSGNTIYF. CDR3 in DNA: TGTGCCAGCAGCCATACAGGATCTGGAAACACCATATATTTT.

The rearrangement links TRBV5-1 to TRBJ2-5; TRBD1 agrees at 9 bases. CDR3 length: 15 residues. V lost 0 bases, J lost 1 base, and 1 base stayed unmatched. CDR1 and CDR2 (germline): SGHRS, YFSETQ. The CDR3 spells CASSLVGQGQETQYF. DNA of the CDR3: TGCGCCAGCAGCTTGGTGGGACAGGGCCAAGAGACCCAGTACTTC.